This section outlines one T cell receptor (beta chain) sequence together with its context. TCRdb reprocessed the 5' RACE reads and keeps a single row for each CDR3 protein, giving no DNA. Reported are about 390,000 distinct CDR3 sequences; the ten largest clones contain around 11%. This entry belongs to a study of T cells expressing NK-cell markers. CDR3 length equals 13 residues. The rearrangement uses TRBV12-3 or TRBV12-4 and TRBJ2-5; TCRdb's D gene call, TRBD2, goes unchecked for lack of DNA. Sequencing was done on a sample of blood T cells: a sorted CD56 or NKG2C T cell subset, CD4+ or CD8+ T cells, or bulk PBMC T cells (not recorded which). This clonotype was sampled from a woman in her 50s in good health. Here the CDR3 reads CASSYLAGMAQYF.